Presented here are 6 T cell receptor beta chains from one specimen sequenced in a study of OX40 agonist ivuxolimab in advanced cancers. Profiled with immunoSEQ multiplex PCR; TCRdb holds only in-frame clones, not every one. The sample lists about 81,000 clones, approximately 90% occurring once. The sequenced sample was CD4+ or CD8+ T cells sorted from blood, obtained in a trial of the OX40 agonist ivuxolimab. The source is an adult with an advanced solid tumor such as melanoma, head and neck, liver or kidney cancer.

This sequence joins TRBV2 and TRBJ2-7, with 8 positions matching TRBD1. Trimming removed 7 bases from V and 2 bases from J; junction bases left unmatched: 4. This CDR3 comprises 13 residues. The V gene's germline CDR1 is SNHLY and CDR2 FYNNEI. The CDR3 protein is CASKRTGTYEQYF. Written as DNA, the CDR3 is TGTGCCAGCAAGCGGACAGGGACCTACGAGCAGTACTTC.

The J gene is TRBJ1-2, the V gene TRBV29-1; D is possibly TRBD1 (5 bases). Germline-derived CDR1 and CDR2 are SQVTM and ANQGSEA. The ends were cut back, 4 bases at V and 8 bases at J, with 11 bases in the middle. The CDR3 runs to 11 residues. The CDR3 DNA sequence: TGCAGCGTTGGGGGGGAGGGAGGCTACACCTTC. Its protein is CSVGGEGGYTF.

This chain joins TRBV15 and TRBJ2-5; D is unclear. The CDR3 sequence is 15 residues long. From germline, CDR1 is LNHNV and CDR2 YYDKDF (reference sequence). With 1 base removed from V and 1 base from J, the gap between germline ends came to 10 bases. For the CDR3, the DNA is TGTGCCACCAGCAGAGTAGTTTTGGCCCAAGAGACCCAGTACTTC. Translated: CATSRVVLAQETQYF.

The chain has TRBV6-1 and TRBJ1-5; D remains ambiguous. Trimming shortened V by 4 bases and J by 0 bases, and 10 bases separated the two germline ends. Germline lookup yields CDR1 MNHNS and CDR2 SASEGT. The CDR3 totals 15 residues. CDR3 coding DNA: TGTGCCAGCAGTGCAGGAGGGAATAGCAATCAGCCCCAGCATTTT. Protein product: CASSAGGNSNQPQHF.

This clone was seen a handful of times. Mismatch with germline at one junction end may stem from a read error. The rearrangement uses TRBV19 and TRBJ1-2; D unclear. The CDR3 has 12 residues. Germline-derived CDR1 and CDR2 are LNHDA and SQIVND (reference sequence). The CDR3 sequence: CASSMAATERAF. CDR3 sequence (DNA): TGTGCCAGTAGTATGGCTGCCACAGAGAGGGCCTTC.

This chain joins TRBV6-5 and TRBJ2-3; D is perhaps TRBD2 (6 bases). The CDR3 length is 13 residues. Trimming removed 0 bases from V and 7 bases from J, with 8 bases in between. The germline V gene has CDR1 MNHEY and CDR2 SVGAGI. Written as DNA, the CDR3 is TGTGCCAGCAGTTACTCAGGAGGGAATACGCAGTATTTT. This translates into CASSYSGGNTQYF.